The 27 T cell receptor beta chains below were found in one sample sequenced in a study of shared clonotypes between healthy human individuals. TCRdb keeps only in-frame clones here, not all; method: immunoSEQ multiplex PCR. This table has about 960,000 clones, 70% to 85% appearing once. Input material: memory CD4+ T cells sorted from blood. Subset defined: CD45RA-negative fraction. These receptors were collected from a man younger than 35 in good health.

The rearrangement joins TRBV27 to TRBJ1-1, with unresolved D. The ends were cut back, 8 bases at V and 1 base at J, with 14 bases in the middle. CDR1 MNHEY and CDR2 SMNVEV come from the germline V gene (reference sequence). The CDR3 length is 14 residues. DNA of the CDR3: TGTGCCAGCCTCCCCGCAATACGGAACACTGAAGCTTTCTTT. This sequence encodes CASLPAIRNTEAFF.

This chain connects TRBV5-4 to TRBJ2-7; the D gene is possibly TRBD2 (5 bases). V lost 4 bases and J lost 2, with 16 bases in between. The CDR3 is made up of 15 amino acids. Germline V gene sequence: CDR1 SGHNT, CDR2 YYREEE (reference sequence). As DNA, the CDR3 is TGTGCCAGCAGCGCGGCAACGGGTAGCGCCTACGAGCAGTACTTC. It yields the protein CASSAATGSAYEQYF. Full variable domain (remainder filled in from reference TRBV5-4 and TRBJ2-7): ETGVTQSPTHLIKTRGQQVTLRCSSQSGHNTVSWYQQALGQGPQFIFQYYREEENGRGNFPPRFSGLQFPNYSSELNVNALELDDSALYLCASSAATGSAYEQYFGPGTRLTVT.

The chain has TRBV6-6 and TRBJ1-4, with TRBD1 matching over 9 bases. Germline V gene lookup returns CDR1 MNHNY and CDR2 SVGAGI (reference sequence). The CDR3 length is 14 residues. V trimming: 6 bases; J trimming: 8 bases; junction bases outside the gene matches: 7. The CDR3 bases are TGTGCCAGCAGCTTGGGACAGGGTATCGAAAAACTGTTTTTT. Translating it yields CASSLGQGIEKLFF.

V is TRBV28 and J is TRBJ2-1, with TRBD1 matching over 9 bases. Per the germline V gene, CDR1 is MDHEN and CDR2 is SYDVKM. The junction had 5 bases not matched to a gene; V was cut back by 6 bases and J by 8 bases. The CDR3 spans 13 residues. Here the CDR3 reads CASRAWTGDEQFF. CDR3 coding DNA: TGTGCCAGCAGAGCGTGGACAGGGGATGAGCAGTTCTTC.

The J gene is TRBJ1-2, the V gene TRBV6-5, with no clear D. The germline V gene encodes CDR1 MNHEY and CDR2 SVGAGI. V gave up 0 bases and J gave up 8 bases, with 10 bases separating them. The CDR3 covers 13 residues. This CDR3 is CASSYSGSGGYTF. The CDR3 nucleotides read TGTGCCAGCAGTTACTCGGGTTCTGGGGGCTACACCTTC.

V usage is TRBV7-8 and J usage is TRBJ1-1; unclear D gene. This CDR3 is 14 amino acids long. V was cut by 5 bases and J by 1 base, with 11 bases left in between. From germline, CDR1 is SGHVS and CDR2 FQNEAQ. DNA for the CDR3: TGTGCCAGCAGCCACCCGGGGAGGAACACTGAAGCTTTCTTT. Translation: CASSHPGRNTEAFF. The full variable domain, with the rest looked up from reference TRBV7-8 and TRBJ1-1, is GAGVSQSPRYKVAKRGQDVALRCDPISGHVSLFWYQQALGQGPEFLTYFQNEAQLDKSGLPSDRFFAERPEGSVSTLKIQRTQQEDSAVYLCASSHPGRNTEAFFGQGTRLTVV.

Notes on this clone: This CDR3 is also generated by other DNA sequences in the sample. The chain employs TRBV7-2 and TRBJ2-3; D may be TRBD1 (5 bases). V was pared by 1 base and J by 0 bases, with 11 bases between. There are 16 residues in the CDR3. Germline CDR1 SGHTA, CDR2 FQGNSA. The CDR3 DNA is TGTGCCAGCAGCTTAGAGGGCAGGGCGAGCACAGATACGCAGTATTTT. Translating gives CASSLEGRASTDTQYF.

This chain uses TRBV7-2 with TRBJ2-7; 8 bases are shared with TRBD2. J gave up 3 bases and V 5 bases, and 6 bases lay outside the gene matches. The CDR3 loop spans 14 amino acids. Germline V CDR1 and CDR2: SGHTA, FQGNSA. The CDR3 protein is CASSASGTSYEQYF. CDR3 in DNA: TGTGCCAGCAGCGCATCCGGGACTAGCTACGAGCAGTACTTC.

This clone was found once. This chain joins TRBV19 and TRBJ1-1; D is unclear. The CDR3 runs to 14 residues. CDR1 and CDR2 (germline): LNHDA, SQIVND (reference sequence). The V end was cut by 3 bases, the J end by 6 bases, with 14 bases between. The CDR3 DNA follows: TGTGCCAGTAGTATCGGGCCCTCAAACTCTGAAGCTTTCTTT. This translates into CASSIGPSNSEAFF.

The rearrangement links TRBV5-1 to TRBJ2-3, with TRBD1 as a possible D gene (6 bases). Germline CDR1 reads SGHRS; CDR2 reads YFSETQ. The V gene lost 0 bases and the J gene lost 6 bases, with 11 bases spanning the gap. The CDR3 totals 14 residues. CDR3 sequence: CASSLDQGTDTQYF. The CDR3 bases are TGCGCCAGCAGCTTGGATCAGGGGACGGATACGCAGTATTTT. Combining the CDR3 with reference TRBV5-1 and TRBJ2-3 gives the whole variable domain KAGVTQTPRYLIKTRGQQVTLSCSPISGHRSVSWYQQTPGQGLQFLFEYFSETQRNKGNFPGRFSGRQFSNSRSEMNVSTLELGDSALYLCASSLDQGTDTQYFGPGTRLTVL.

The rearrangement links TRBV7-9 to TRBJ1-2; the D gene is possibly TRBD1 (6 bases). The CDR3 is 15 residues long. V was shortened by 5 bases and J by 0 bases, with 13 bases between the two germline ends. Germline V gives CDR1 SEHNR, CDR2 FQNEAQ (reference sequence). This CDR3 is CASSTQGYANYGYTF. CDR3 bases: TGTGCCAGCAGCACACAGGGATATGCTAACTATGGCTACACCTTC.

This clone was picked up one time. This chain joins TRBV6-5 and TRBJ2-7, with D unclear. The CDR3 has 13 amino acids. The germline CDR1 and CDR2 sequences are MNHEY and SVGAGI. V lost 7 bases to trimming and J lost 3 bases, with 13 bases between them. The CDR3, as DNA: TGTGCCAGCACGGTCGCCCCCCTCTACGAGCAGTACTTC. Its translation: CASTVAPLYEQYF.

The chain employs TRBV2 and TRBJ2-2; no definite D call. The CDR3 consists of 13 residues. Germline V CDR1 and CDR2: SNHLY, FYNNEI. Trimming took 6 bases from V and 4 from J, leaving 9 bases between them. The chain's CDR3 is CASRAESTGELFF. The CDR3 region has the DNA TGTGCCAGCAGGGCAGAGTCCACCGGGGAGCTGTTTTTT.

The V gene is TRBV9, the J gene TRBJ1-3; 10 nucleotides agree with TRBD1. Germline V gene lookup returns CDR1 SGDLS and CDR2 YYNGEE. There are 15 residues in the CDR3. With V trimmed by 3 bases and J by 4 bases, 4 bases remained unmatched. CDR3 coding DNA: TGTGCCAGCAGCGCCGGGACAGGGGTAGGAAACACCATATATTTT. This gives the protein CASSAGTGVGNTIYF.

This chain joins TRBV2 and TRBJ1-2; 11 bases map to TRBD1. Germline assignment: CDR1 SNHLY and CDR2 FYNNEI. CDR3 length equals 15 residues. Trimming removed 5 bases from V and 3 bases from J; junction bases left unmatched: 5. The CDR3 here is CASSRTGGADYGYTF. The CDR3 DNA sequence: TGTGCCAGCAGTCGGACAGGGGGCGCGGACTATGGCTACACCTTC.

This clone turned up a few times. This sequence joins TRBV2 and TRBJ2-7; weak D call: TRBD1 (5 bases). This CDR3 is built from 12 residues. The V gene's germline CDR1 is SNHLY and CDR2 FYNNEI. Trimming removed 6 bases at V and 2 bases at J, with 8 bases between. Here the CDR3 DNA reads TGTGCCAGCAGATCGGACACCTACGAGCAGTACTTC. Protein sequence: CASRSDTYEQYF.

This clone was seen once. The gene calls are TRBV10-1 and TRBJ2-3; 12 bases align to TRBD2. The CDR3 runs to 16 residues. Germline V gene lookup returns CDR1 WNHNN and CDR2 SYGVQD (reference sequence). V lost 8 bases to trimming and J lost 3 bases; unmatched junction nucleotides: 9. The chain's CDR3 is CASSSKTSGRTDTQYF. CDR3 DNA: TGCGCCAGCTCATCAAAGACTAGCGGGAGAACAGATACGCAGTATTTT.

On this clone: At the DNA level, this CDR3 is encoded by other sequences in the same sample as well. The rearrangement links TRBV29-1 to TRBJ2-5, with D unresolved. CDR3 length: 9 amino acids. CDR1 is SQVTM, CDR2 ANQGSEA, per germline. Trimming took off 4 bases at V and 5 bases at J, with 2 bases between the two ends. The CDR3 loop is CSVGETQYF. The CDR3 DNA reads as TGCAGCGTTGGGGAGACCCAGTACTTC. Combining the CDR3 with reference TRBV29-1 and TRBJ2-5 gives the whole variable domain SAVISQKPSRDICQRGTSLTIQCQVDSQVTMMFWYRQQPGQSLTLIATANQGSEATYESGFVIDKFPISRPNLTFSTLTVSNMSPEDSSIYLCSVGETQYFGPGTRLLVL.

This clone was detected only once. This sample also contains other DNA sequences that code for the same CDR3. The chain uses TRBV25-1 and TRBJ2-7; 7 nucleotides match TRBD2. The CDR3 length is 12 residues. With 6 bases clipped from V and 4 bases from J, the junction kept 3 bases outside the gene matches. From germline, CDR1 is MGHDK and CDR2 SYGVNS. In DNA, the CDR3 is TGTGCCAGCAGGGGGGGGTTATACGAGCAGTACTTC. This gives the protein CASRGGLYEQYF.

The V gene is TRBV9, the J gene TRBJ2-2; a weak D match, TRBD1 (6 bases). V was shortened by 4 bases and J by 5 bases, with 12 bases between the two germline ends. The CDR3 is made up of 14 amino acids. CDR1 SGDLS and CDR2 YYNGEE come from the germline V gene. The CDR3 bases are TGTGCCAGCAGCACCCTCACAGGGACCGGGGAGCTGTTTTTT. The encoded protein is CASSTLTGTGELFF.

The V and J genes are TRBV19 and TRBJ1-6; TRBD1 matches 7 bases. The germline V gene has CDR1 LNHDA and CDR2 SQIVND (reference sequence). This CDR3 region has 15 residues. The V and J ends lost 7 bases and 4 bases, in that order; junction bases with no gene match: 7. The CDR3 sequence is CASTTGTAYNSPLHF. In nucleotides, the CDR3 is TGTGCCAGTACTACAGGGACAGCGTATAATTCACCCCTCCACTTT. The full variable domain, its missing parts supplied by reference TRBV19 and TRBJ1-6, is DGGITQSPKYLFRKEGQNVTLSCEQNLNHDAMYWYRQDPGQGLRLIYYSQIVNDFQKGDIAEGYSVSREKKESFPLTVTSAQKNPTAFYLCASTTGTAYNSPLHFGNGTRLTVT.

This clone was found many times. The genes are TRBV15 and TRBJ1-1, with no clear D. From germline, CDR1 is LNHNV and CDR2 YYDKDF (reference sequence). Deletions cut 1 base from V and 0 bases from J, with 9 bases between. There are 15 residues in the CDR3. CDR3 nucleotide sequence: TGTGCCACCAGCAGAGGAACAGCCATGAACACTGAAGCTTTCTTT. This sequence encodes CATSRGTAMNTEAFF. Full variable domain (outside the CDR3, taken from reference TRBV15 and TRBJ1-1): DAMVIQNPRYQVTQFGKPVTLSCSQTLNHNVMYWYQQKSSQAPKLLFHYYDKDFNNEADTPDNFQSRRPNTSFCFLDIRSPGLGDTAMYLCATSRGTAMNTEAFFGQGTRLTVV.

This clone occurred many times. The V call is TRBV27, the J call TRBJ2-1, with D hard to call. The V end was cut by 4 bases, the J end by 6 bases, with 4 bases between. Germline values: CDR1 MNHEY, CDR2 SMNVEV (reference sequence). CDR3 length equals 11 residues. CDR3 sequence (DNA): TGTGCCAGCAGTTCCCGCAATGAGCAGTTCTTC. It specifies CASSSRNEQFF.

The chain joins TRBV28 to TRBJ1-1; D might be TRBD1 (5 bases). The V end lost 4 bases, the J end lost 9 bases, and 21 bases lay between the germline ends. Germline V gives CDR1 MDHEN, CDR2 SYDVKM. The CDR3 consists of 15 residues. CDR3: CASSSPSLGDSQAFF. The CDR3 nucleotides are TGTGCCAGCAGTTCCCCCTCTCTGGGTGACAGCCAAGCTTTCTTT.

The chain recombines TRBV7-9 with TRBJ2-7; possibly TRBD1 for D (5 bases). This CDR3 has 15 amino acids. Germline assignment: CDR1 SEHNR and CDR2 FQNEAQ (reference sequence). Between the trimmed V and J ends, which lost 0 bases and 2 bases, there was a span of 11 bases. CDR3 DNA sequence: TGTGCCAGCAGCTTAGCCCTGGACAAAACCTACGAGCAGTACTTC. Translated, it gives CASSLALDKTYEQYF.

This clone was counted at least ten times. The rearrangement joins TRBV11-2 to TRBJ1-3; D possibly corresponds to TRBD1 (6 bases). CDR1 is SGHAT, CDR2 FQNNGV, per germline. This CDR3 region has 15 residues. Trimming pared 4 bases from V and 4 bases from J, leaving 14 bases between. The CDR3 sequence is CASSSSLGAGNTIYF. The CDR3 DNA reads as TGTGCCAGCAGCTCTTCTTTGGGGGCCGGAAACACCATATATTTT.

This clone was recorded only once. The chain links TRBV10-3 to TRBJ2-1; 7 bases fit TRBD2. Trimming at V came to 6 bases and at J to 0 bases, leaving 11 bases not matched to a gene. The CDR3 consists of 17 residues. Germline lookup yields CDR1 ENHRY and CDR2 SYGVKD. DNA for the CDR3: TGTGCCATCAGGCCAGGGACTACCACTAGCTCCTACAATGAGCAGTTCTTC. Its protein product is CAIRPGTTTSSYNEQFF.